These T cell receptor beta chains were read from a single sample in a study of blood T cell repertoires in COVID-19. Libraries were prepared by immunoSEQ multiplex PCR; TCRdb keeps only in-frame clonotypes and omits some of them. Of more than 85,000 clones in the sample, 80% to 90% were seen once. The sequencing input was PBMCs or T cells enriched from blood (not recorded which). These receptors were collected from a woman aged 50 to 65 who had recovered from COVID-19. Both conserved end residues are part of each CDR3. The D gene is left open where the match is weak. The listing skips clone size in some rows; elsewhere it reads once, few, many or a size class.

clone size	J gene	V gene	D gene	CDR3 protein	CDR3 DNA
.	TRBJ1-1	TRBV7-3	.	CASSPQTGNTEAFF	TGTGCCAGCAGCCCGCAGACAGGGAACACTGAAGCTTTCTTT
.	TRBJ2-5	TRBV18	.	CASSSGHRETQYF	TGTGCCAGCTCATCCGGACACCGAGAGACCCAGTACTTC
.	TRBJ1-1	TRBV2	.	CASTFWNTEAFF	TGTGCCAGCACTTTCTGGAACACTGAAGCTTTCTTT
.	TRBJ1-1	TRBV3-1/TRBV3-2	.	CASSLTPTEAFF	TGTGCCAGCAGCCTGACACCCACTGAAGCTTTCTTT
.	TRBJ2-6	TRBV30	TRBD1	CACKLGTGPSGANVLTF	TGTGCCTGCAAACTCGGGACAGGGCCGTCTGGGGCCAACGTCCTGACTTTC
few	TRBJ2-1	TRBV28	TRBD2	CASSPTSGGAFNEQFF	TGTGCCAGCAGTCCAACTAGCGGGGGGGCTTTCAATGAGCAGTTCTTC
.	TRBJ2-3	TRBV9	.	CASSSLRGTDTQYF	TGTGCCAGCAGCTCCCTCAGGGGCACAGATACGCAGTATTTT
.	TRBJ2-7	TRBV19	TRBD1	CASSTKPGQGSFYEQYF	TGTGCCAGTAGTACAAAACCGGGACAGGGATCTTTCTACGAGCAGTACTTC
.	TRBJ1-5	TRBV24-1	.	CATSDGTGVGQPQHF	TGTGCCACCAGTGATGGGACGGGGGTCGGGCAGCCCCAGCATTTT
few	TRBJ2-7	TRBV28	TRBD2	CASSFLSGGAEEQYF	TGTGCCAGCAGTTTCTTATCGGGGGGGGCCGAGGAGCAGTACTTC
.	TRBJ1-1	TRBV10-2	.	CASRLAGENTEAFF	TGCGCCAGCAGGCTTGCAGGGGAAAACACTGAAGCTTTCTTT
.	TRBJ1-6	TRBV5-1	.	CASSSGLFNNSPLHF	TGCGCCAGCAGCTCCGGACTCTTTAATAATTCACCCCTCCACTTT
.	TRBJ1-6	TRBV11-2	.	CASSRDLSRPYNSPLHF	TGTGCCAGCAGCCGGGATCTGAGTCGCCCCTATAATTCACCCCTCCACTTT
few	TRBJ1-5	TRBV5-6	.	CASSTGQNQPQHF	TGTGCCAGCAGCACTGGACAGAATCAGCCCCAGCATTTT
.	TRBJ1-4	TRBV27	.	CASGSVEGKYHNNEKLFF	TGTGCCAGCGGGTCGGTGGAGGGGAAGTATCATAATAATGAAAAACTGTTTTTT
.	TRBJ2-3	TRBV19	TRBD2	CASIAGSTDTQYF	TGTGCCAGCATAGCGGGGAGCACAGATACGCAGTATTTT
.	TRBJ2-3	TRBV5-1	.	CASTALTRTDTQYF	TGCGCCAGCACCGCCCTTACACGCACAGATACGCAGTATTTT
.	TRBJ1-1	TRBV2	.	CASSEMAGRNRAFF	TGTGCCAGCAGTGAAATGGCGGGGCGGAATCGGGCTTTCTTT
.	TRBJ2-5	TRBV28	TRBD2	CASSSPGGQGETQYF	TGTGCCAGCAGTAGCCCGGGGGGGCAAGGGGAGACCCAGTACTTC
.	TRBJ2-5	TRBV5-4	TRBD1	CASSFGRTGGITETQYF	TGTGCCAGCAGCTTTGGGAGGACAGGGGGCATAACAGAGACCCAGTACTTC
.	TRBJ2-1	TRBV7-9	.	CASSFAGGDEQFF	TGTGCCAGCAGCTTTGCGGGCGGCGATGAGCAGTTCTTC
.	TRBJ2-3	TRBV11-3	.	CASSLEGAGATDTQYF	TGTGCCAGCAGCTTAGAAGGGGCAGGGGCTACAGATACGCAGTATTTT
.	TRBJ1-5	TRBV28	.	CASSLGPQTSNQPQHF	TGTGCCAGCAGTTTGGGGCCGCAGACTAGCAATCAGCCCCAGCATTTT
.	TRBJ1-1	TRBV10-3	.	CAIGNRETDSSEAFF	TGTGCCATCGGGAATAGGGAGACGGATTCCTCTGAAGCTTTCTTT
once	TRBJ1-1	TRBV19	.	CASHGGMGEAFF	TGTGCCAGCCACGGGGGGATGGGTGAAGCTTTCTTT